Here is one T cell receptor (beta chain) with its context. The antigen this receptor binds is unknown. It has no much larger one-base neighbor in the sample; base qualities were not kept. The data were taken from a study of blood T cell repertoires in COVID-19 (TCRdb year 2020). Study-level background: Samples from collaborators originated in the United States, Italy and Spain and spanned both the acute and convalescent phases of COVID-19. The material from the prospective study consisted of cDNA or gDNA derived from T cells, B-cell-depleted T cells, or PBMCs. The dataset comprised deeply sampled blood TCRbeta repertoires from subjects exposed to, actively infected with, or recovered from COVID-19. The repertoires were made available in a free public database intended to serve as a resource for research on the immune response to SARS-CoV-2. Samples were obtained from the ongoing ImmuneRACE study (first 160 participants) and from over a thousand subjects provided by 6 global collaborators. The sample metadata nearly always contained a de-identified subject ID, COVID-19 status, age in years and sex. Where HLA class I and class II types were available, the types were taken from metadata supplied by the sample provider, not from assay-based typing. Broad study findings and their caveats: The amount of clinical and demographic metadata varied by source and participant and was provided uncurated.

The immunoSEQ Assay, a bias-controlled multiplex PCR, was used to amplify TCRbeta CDR3 regions from genomic DNA. The original methods were these. Nucleated cell counts per sample were estimated from amplification of reference gene primers within the assay. To quantify the absolute abundance of each unique TCRbeta CDR3 rearrangement, sequence reads were collapsed and filtered. For each sample, productive Simpson clonality was calculated as the square root of Simpson's diversity index across productive rearrangements. TCRdb limited this immuneACCESS table to in-frame rearrangements with V and J called. A share of clones is missing; checked studies link under half to unresolved V genes, and the rest is unexplained. V and J calls and clone size are as listed in that table; D and trimming were resolved from the DNA. Present in this sample are fewer than 450,000 clones, roughly 88% of which were seen just once. The leading ten clones occupy around 0.6% of the sample.

In the prospective study, participants were about 18 to 100 years old, resided in 24 geographic areas of the United States, and were enrolled through a virtual design. In the prospective study, participants were assigned to cohorts based on the clinical history participants reported in a screening survey and a study questionnaire. For ImmuneRACE Cohort 3, a participant was defined as recovered based on two consecutive negative NP/OP PCR tests, clearance by a healthcare professional, or resolution of symptoms. In the prospective study, whole blood, serum and a nasopharyngeal or oropharyngeal swab were collected from each participant by mobile phlebotomists. Over an approximately 2-month period, participants in the prospective study had the option of providing additional blood draws and questionnaires. Before DNA extraction, prospective study blood samples were shipped either frozen or at room temperature.

The CDR3 covers 14 residues, taking in both the cysteine and the phenylalanine. The kept DNA is CDR3 alone, 42 bases in frame from the first base. The germline V gene encodes CDR1 SGDLS and CDR2 YYNGEE. V and J are truncated by 3 bases and 10 bases respectively, leaving an intervening sequence of 14 bases. This TCR derives from a man aged 18 to 30 who had recovered from COVID-19. Sequenced: PBMCs or T cells enriched from blood (not recorded which). The V and J genes are TRBV9 and TRBJ1-6; the D region possibly corresponds to TRBD1 (6 bases align). CDR3 sequence: CASSAGQRNSPLHF. The DNA sequence is as follows: TGTGCCAGCAGCGCCGGACAGAGAAACTCACCCCTCCACTTT.